The sequence of this TCR beta chain was determined in a study of cytomegalovirus exposure and HLA in healthy donors. Study-wide findings and caveats: Later work found most CMV-associated TCR beta chains apparently HLA-restricted.

Healthy bone marrow donors made up the cohort. With V trimmed by 0 bases and J by 1 base, 7 bases remained unmatched. CDR1 is MDHEN and CDR2 is SYDVKM in the germline V gene. This CDR3 region has 18 residues. The PCR employed 60 Vbeta primers together with 13 Jbeta primers. The table came from immunoSEQ multiplex PCR; TCRdb's copy has only in-frame clones and leaves some out. The sample consists of about 200,000 clones, about 82% of them appearing once. Notes on this clone: No antigen is known for it.

The sequenced material came from PBMCs. The receptor was isolated from a woman in her forties or fifties in good health and CMV-seronegative. The rearrangement joins TRBV28 to TRBJ1-5; 9 bases are shared with TRBD1. This CDR3 reads CASSLWGDRVLSNQPQHF. CDR3 coding DNA: TGTGCCAGCAGTTTATGGGGGGACAGGGTATTAAGCAATCAGCCCCAGCATTTT.